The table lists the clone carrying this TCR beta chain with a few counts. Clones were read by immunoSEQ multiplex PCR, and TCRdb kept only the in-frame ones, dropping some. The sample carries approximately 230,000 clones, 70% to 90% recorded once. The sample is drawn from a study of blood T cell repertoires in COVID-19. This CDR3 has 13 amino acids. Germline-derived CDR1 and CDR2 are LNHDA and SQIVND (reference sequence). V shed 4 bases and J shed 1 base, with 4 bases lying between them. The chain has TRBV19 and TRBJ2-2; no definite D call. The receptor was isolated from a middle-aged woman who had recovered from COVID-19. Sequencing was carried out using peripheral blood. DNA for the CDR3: TGTGCCAGTAGTAATCAGAACACCGGGGAGCTGTTTTTT. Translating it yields CASSNQNTGELFF.